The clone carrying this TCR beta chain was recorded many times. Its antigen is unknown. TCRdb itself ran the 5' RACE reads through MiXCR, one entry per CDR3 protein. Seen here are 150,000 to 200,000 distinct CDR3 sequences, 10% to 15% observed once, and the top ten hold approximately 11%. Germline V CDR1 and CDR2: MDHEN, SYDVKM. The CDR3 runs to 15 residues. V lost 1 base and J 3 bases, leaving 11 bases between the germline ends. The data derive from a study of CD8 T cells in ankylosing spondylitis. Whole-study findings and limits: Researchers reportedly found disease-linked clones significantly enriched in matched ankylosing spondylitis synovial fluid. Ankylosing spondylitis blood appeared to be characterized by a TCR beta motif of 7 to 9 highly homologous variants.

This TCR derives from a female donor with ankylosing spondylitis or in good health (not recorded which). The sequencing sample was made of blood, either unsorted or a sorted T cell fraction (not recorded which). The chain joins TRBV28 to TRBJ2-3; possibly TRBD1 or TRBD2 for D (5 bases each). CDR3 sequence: CASSLSRGPTDTQYF. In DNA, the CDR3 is TGTGCCAGCAGTTTATCGAGGGGACCAACAGATACGCAGTATTTT.